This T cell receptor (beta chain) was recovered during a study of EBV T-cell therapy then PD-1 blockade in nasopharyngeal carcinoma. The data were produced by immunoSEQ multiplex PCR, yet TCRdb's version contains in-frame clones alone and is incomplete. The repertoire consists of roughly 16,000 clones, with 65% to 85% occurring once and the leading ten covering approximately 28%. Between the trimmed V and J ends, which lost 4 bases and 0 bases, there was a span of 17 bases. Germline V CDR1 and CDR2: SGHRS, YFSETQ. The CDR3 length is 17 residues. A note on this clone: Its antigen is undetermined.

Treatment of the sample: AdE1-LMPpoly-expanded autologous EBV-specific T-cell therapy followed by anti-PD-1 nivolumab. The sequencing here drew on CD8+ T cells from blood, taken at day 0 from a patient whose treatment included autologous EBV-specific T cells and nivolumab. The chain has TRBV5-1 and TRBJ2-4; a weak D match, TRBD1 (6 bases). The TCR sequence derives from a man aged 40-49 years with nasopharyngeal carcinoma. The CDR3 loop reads CASSPDIQGLAKNIQYF. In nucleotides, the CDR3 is TGCGCCAGCAGCCCCGACATACAGGGCCTAGCCAAAAACATTCAGTACTTC.